These T cell receptor beta chains were read from a single sample in a study of blood T cell repertoires in COVID-19. Clones were read by immunoSEQ multiplex PCR, and TCRdb kept only the in-frame ones, dropping some. This table has about 200,000 clones, 88% appearing once. The material sequenced was peripheral blood. These receptors originate from a man in his late teens or twenties with active or convalescent COVID-19. Both conserved end residues are part of each CDR3. D genes are given only for firm matches. Size tells how often a clone was seen (once, few, many) or the class of an expanded clone, and some rows leave it out.

>NA|TRBV21-1|TRBJ1-1|NA
CASSIGQGRTEAFF
TGTGCCAGCAGCATAGGACAGGGGAGGACTGAAGCTTTCTTT
>TRBD2|TRBV5-1|TRBJ2-1|NA
CASSLTSGSDNEQFF
TGCGCCAGCAGCTTAACTAGCGGGAGTGACAATGAGCAGTTCTTC
>TRBD1|TRBV13|TRBJ2-3|NA
CASSYGQGMRADTQYF
TGTGCCAGCAGCTACGGACAGGGTATGAGAGCAGATACGCAGTATTTT
>NA|TRBV13|TRBJ1-2|few
CASSLNGRGGGYTF
TGTGCCAGCAGCTTAAACGGCAGGGGCGGGGGCTACACCTTC
>NA|TRBV29-1|TRBJ1-4|NA
CSARPRDNEKLFF
TGCAGCGCCAGACCGAGGGATAATGAAAAACTGTTTTTT
>TRBD1|TRBV11-2|TRBJ2-4|NA
CASSGDRGGQNIQYF
TGTGCCAGCAGCGGGGACAGGGGAGGCCAAAACATTCAGTACTTC
>TRBD2|TRBV4-2|TRBJ2-1|NA
CASSSTTTSGVNEQFF
TGTGCCAGCAGCTCCACAACAACTAGCGGGGTCAATGAGCAGTTCTTC
>NA|TRBV27|TRBJ2-3|NA
CASAPSEGTDTQYF
TGTGCCAGCGCGCCGTCGGAGGGAACAGATACGCAGTATTTT
>TRBD2|TRBV7-8|TRBJ2-1|NA
CASSLAWREVLYNEQFF
TGTGCCAGCAGCTTAGCTTGGCGGGAGGTTTTGTACAATGAGCAGTTCTTC
>TRBD2|TRBV30|TRBJ2-3|NA
CAWSGGSGLVDTQYF
TGTGCCTGGTCGGGCGGGAGTGGATTAGTAGATACGCAGTATTTT
>TRBD2|TRBV9|TRBJ2-3|NA
CASSVGSGASTDTQYF
TGTGCCAGCAGCGTAGGTAGCGGGGCTAGCACAGATACGCAGTATTTT
>NA|TRBV2|TRBJ1-2|NA
CASSVAGFDYGYTF
TGTGCCAGCAGTGTGGCAGGGTTCGACTATGGCTACACCTTC
>TRBD2|TRBV25-1|TRBJ2-1|NA
CATGTSGGTNEQFF
TGTGCCACCGGGACTAGCGGGGGGACGAATGAGCAGTTCTTC
>TRBD1|TRBV24-1|TRBJ1-1|NA
CATSDGQVNTEAFF
TGTGCCACCAGTGATGGACAGGTGAACACTGAAGCTTTCTTT
>TRBD1|TRBV19|TRBJ1-2|NA
CASSMSRGQSYTF
TGTGCCAGTAGTATGTCCAGGGGGCAAAGCTACACCTTC